This TCR beta chain stems from a study of shared clonotypes between healthy human individuals. Germline CDR1 SGHRS, CDR2 YFSETQ. The CDR3 is 14 residues long. This clone was seen more than once but under ten times. No antigen is known for it. The junction does not match germline at one end; this may be a read error. Study-wide findings and caveats: Sorted-subset samples were not fully sequenced, rarefaction indicated. It was observed that 5% to 6% of naive CD4 clonotypes were shared across several donors.

As handled by the study authors: Sequence data from immunoSEQ were junction-only and lacked quality scores; consequently, filtering differed. The data were produced by immunoSEQ multiplex PCR, yet TCRdb's version contains in-frame clones alone and is incomplete. V and J calls and clone size come straight from that table; D and trimming were deduced from the DNA. Of around 1 million clones detected, roughly 72% appear once; the ten largest clones hold roughly 1.5%. Caucasian adults living in Nashville, Tennessee, provided all samples. The sample taken for sequencing was memory CD4+ T cells sorted from blood. Sample subset: CD45RA-negative fraction. This sequence originates from a man younger than 35 in good health. This sequence joins TRBV5-1 and TRBJ2-7, with 9 bases matching TRBD1. CDR3 in amino acids: CASSLDPGTGSQKF. Here the CDR3 DNA reads TGCGCCAGCAGCTTGGACCCCGGGACAGGGTCGCAGAAATTC. Drawing the rest from reference TRBV5-1 and TRBJ2-7, the complete variable domain is KAGVTQTPRYLIKTRGQQVTLSCSPISGHRSVSWYQQTPGQGLQFLFEYFSETQRNKGNFPGRFSGRQFSNSRSEMNVSTLELGDSALYLCASSLDPGTGSQKFGPGTRLTVT.